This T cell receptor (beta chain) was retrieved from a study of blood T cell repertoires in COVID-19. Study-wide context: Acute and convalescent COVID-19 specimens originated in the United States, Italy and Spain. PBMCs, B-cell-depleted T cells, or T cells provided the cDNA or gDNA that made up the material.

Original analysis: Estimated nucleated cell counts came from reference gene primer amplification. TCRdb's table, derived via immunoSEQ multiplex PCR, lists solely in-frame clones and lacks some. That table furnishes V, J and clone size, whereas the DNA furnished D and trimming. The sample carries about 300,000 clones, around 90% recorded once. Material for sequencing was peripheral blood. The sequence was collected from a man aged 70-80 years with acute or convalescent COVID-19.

CDR3 in amino acids: CASSSRQLQETQYF. CDR3 nucleotide sequence: TGTGCCAGCAGCTCGAGACAGTTACAAGAGACCCAGTACTTC. The gene calls are TRBV7-2 and TRBJ2-5; the D gene is possibly TRBD1 (5 bases). CDR3 size: 14 residues. Looked up from germline, CDR1 is SGHTA and CDR2 is FQGNSA. The V end lost 4 bases, the J end lost 2 bases, and 11 bases lay between the germline ends.